This T cell receptor beta chain came from a study of blood T cell repertoires in COVID-19 (dated by TCRdb to 2019 to 2021). Describing the broader study: Collaborator samples came from the United States, Italy and Spain and covered acute and convalescent phases of COVID-19. The material from the prospective study consisted of cDNA or gDNA derived from T cells, B-cell-depleted T cells, or PBMCs. Subjects who had been exposed to COVID-19, were actively infected with it, or had recovered from it provided the deeply sampled blood TCRbeta repertoires that made up the dataset. A freely available public database, intended as a resource for researchers studying the immune response to SARS-CoV-2, is where the repertoires were released. The samples were drawn from two sources: the first 160 participants of the ongoing ImmuneRACE study, and 1,200 or so subjects contributed by 6 global collaborators. Nearly every sample came with metadata listing a de-identified subject ID, COVID-19 status, age in years and sex. Where available, HLA class I and class II types were taken from metadata supplied by the sample provider and were not determined by assay-based typing.

Points on this clone: This clone's antigen is unknown. No clone much larger than this one lies a single base away; base qualities are absent.

The full study reports these points: Clinical and demographic metadata were provided uncurated, with the amount varying by source and participant.

The germline V gene encodes CDR1 DFQATT and CDR2 SNEGSKA (reference sequence). V is clipped by 3 bases and J by 1 base, and the sequence between their germline boundaries is 13 bases long. Reading from cysteine to phenylalanine, the CDR3 counts 14 amino acids. Of the read, only the CDR3 DNA is kept; its 42 bases are in frame from base 1. Whole blood was collected in K2EDTA tubes by collaborating institutions according to the institutions' own protocols. Collaborator samples were shipped for TCRbeta analysis as frozen whole blood, isolated PBMCs, or DNA extracted from either sample type. TCRbeta CDR3 regions were amplified from genomic DNA by means of the immunoSEQ Assay, a bias-controlled multiplex PCR. Processing in the source paper ran as follows. The number of nucleated cells in each sample was estimated by amplification of reference gene primers within the assay. To quantify the absolute abundance of each unique TCRbeta CDR3 rearrangement, sequence reads were collapsed and filtered. For each sample, productive Simpson clonality was calculated by taking the square root of Simpson's diversity index across productive rearrangements. Drawn from immuneACCESS, this table holds only the in-frame rearrangements with V and J called that TCRdb kept. Clones are partly lost; checked studies trace under half to an unresolved V gene and leave the rest unexplained. V and J calls and clone size follow that table, whereas D and trimming were derived from the DNA. The sample includes 310,000 or so clones, with approximately 86% observed a single time. Around 1.4% of the sample is in the top ten clones.

Specimen: peripheral blood. This clonotype originated in an older man with acute or convalescent COVID-19. Recombination joined TRBV20-1 with TRBJ2-7; the best D guess is TRBD1, with 6 bases matching. The CDR3 reads as follows: CSASSRDISYEQYF. The DNA is as follows: TGCAGTGCTAGTTCCCGGGACATTTCCTACGAGCAGTACTTC.